This T cell receptor (beta chain) was observed in a study of blood T cell repertoires in COVID-19. TCRdb's table, derived via immunoSEQ multiplex PCR, lists solely in-frame clones and lacks some. The sample consists of roughly 200,000 clones, approximately 85% of them appearing once. CDR1 SGHRS and CDR2 YFSETQ come from the germline V gene. With 2 bases removed from V and 6 bases from J, the gap between germline ends came to 13 bases. The CDR3 consists of 14 residues. This clonotype originated in a human donor with active or convalescent COVID-19. The donor label of this sample is uncertain. This chain connects TRBV5-1 to TRBJ2-3; D possibly corresponds to TRBD2 (6 bases). The sample taken for sequencing was peripheral blood. This CDR3 is CASSFGGPMDTQYF. In DNA form, the CDR3 reads TGCGCCAGCAGCTTCGGGGGACCAATGGATACGCAGTATTTT. Variable domain in full (rest from reference TRBV5-1 and TRBJ2-3): KAGVTQTPRYLIKTRGQQVTLSCSPISGHRSVSWYQQTPGQGLQFLFEYFSETQRNKGNFPGRFSGRQFSNSRSEMNVSTLELGDSALYLCASSFGGPMDTQYFGPGTRLTVL.